This T cell receptor (beta chain) came from a study of TIL therapy for anti-PD-1-resistant metastatic lung cancer. Study as a whole: Patients then received nivolumab; progressors got lymphodepletion, TIL and IL-2.

The libraries were made with immunoSEQ v3. The method was immunoSEQ multiplex PCR; TCRdb's version includes in-frame clones alone and lacks a portion of them. The sample shows more than 50,000 clones, over 75% of them seen only once. Time point of the sample: pre-treatment sample, taken before nivolumab and TIL therapy. Trimming shortened V by 8 bases and J by 5 bases, and 13 bases separated the two germline ends. Germline CDR1 is MGHDK and CDR2 is SYGVNS. This CDR3 comprises 14 residues. Sequencing used blood, obtained at baseline. The origin of this receptor is a person between 25 and 79 years old with non-small cell lung cancer. This chain joins TRBV25-1 and TRBJ1-6; a possible D gene is TRBD1 (5 bases). CDR3: CASGSGTDNSPLHF. CDR3 bases: TGTGCCAGCGGTTCCGGGACGGATAATTCACCCCTCCACTTT.